This T cell receptor (beta chain) derives from a study of shared clonotypes between healthy human individuals. CD8 cells regarded as naive lacked CD45RO, were positively chosen for CCR7, and omitted terminally differentiated effector memory CD45RA+ cells. TCRdb's copy holds only in-frame clones and misses some; the assay was immunoSEQ multiplex PCR. The data show roughly 2,000,000 clones, with just over 90% seen just once and around 1.8% held by the top ten. Sequenced sample: naive CD8+ T cells from PBMCs. The TCR was taken from a man aged 18 to 35 in good health. Some clones in this sample may be carry-over from other donors' samples.

CDR3 protein: CASSSGRGGSYNEQFF. The CDR3 DNA sequence: TGCGCCAGCAGCTCTGGCCGCGGGGGGTCCTACAATGAGCAGTTCTTC. The chain has TRBV5-1 and TRBJ2-1, with 8 bases fitting TRBD2. Losses at the gene ends were 3 bases for V and 1 base for J; bases not matched to a gene: 6. This CDR3 is built from 16 residues. Looked up from germline, CDR1 is SGHRS and CDR2 is YFSETQ.